These 14 T cell receptor beta chains came from one sample sequenced in a study of T-cell memory formation after mild COVID-19. MiXCR, applied by TCRdb to the 5' RACE reads, yields one record per CDR3 protein. The table has about 110,000 distinct CDR3 sequences, 15% to 20% seen once. The sample comprised PBMCs or a T cell subset sorted from them (not recorded which). These receptors all come from a man younger than 30 who had mild COVID-19 (a few samples of this study predate the infection). Cell type and time point are not known.

The chain links TRBV4-3 to TRBJ2-2; no clear D. Trimming took 0 bases from V and 0 from J, leaving 11 bases between them. CDR3 length equals 17 residues. Germline V lookup: CDR1 LGHNA, CDR2 YSLEER. DNA of the CDR3: TGCGCCAGCAGCCAAGAGTACGCTCTATCGAACACCGGGGAGCTGTTTTTT. This encodes CASSQEYALSNTGELFF.

The V and J genes are TRBV7-2 and TRBJ2-2; 7 bases line up with TRBD2. The V segment lost 3 bases and the J segment 6 bases; nucleotides outside the gene matches: 10. The length of the CDR3 is 16 residues. CDR1 is SGHTA, CDR2 FQGNSA, per germline. In DNA, the CDR3 is TGTGCCAGCAGCTTGTGGTTGGGTAGCGGGTCCGGGGAGCTGTTTTTT. This codes for CASSLWLGSGSGELFF. Looking up the rest from reference TRBV7-2 and TRBJ2-2 gives the full variable domain: GAGVSQSPSNKVTEKGKDVELRCDPISGHTALYWYRQSLGQGLEFLIYFQGNSAPDKSGLPSDRFSAERTGGSVSTLTIQRTQQEDSAVYLCASSLWLGSGSGELFFGEGSRLTVL.

V usage is TRBV5-1 and J usage is TRBJ2-3; possible D gene TRBD2, 6 bases. Germline values: CDR1 SGHRS, CDR2 YFSETQ. V lost 4 bases and J 0 bases, leaving 12 bases between the germline ends. The CDR3 is 15 residues long. CDR3 DNA sequence: TGCGCCAGCAGCGGGGGGACCCAAAGCACAGATACGCAGTATTTT. Encoded protein: CASSGGTQSTDTQYF.

This chain links TRBV7-3 with TRBJ1-2; TRBD1 agrees at 7 bases. The V gene end was trimmed by 1 base and the J gene end by 8 bases; junction bases not matched to a gene: 4. CDR1 and CDR2 (germline): SGHTA, FQGTGA. This CDR3 comprises 13 residues. In DNA, the CDR3 is TGTGCCAGCAGCTTAAGGGCAGGGGGGGGCTACACCTTC. Translating gives CASSLRAGGGYTF.

This rearrangement joins TRBV4-2 to TRBJ2-3, with 13 bases lining up with TRBD2. The CDR3 has 16 residues. V lost 0 bases, J lost 7 bases, and 4 bases stayed unmatched. CDR1 is LGHNA and CDR2 is YNFKEQ in the germline V gene. CDR3 loop: CASSQDRTSGGNTQYF. CDR3 DNA: TGTGCCAGCAGCCAAGATCGGACTAGCGGGGGAAATACGCAGTATTTT.

V usage is TRBV20-1 and J usage is TRBJ1-2, with D maybe TRBD1 (6 bases). Deletions cut 8 bases from V and 2 bases from J, with 18 bases between. This CDR3 has 14 residues. CDR1 is DFQATT and CDR2 is SNEGSKA in the germline V gene (reference sequence). CDR3 in amino acids: CSTDVVTGNYGYTF. The CDR3 DNA is TGCAGTACCGATGTGGTGACAGGCAACTATGGCTACACCTTC.

This chain joins TRBV6-5 and TRBJ1-2, with 9 bases aligning to TRBD1. Germline V lookup: CDR1 MNHEY, CDR2 SVGAGI. This CDR3 spans 16 amino acids. V lost 6 bases and J lost 2; bases outside the gene matches: 10. The CDR3 reads CASRDWGTGTNYGYTF. In nucleotides, the CDR3 is TGTGCCAGCAGAGACTGGGGGACAGGGACAAACTATGGCTACACCTTC.

The rearrangement links TRBV6-5 to TRBJ1-5; no definite D call. Germline-derived CDR1 and CDR2 are MNHEY and SVGAGI. V gave up 2 bases and J gave up 1 base, with 6 bases separating them. CDR3 length equals 14 residues. Written as DNA, the CDR3 is TGTGCCAGCAGTTACGGCCAGAGCAATCAGCCCCAGCATTTT. This translates into CASSYGQSNQPQHF.

This clonotype was found a few times. The V call is TRBV12-3 or TRBV12-4, the J call TRBJ1-1; D is ambiguous. The V and J ends lost 6 bases and 1 base respectively, with 12 bases between them. This CDR3 has 14 amino acids. CDR3 nucleotide sequence: TGTGCCAGCAGCCCCCTTGCAAGGAACACTGAAGCTTTCTTT. Protein sequence: CASSPLARNTEAFF.

The J gene is TRBJ2-3, the V gene TRBV29-1; no definite D call. Trimming left V 3 bases short and J 10 bases short, with 11 bases between. There are 11 residues in the CDR3. Germline V lookup: CDR1 SQVTM, CDR2 ANQGSEA. The CDR3 sequence: CSVDTLGAQYF. CDR3 coding DNA: TGCAGCGTTGACACCCTTGGGGCGCAGTATTTT.

In this sample, this clonotype turned up a few times. The genes are TRBV7-2 and TRBJ2-1, with TRBD1 matching 9 bases. The V segment lost 3 bases and the J segment 4 bases; nucleotides outside the gene matches: 1. The V gene's germline CDR1 is SGHTA and CDR2 FQGNSA. This CDR3 contains 14 residues. CDR3 DNA: TGTGCCAGCAGCTTCGGGACAGGGTACAATGAGCAGTTCTTC. It specifies CASSFGTGYNEQFF.

The chain uses TRBV28 and TRBJ2-6; no reliable D call. From germline, CDR1 is MDHEN and CDR2 SYDVKM. V shed 1 base and J shed 4 bases, with 11 bases lying between them. This CDR3 contains 16 residues. CDR3 amino acids: CASSLSPPPGANVLTF. CDR3 sequence (DNA): TGTGCCAGCAGTTTATCGCCGCCTCCAGGGGCCAACGTCCTGACTTTC. Drawing the rest from reference TRBV28 and TRBJ2-6, the complete variable domain is DVKVTQSSRYLVKRTGEKVFLECVQDMDHENMFWYRQDPGLGLRLIYFSYDVKMKEKGDIPEGYSVSREKKERFSLILESASTNQTSMYLCASSLSPPPGANVLTFGAGSRLTVL.

This rearrangement joins TRBV20-1 to TRBJ2-3; D is unclear. The CDR3 loop spans 13 amino acids. Trimming cost V 5 bases and J 0 bases, with 9 bases left between them. CDR1 and CDR2 (germline): DFQATT, SNEGSKA (reference sequence). The CDR3 nucleotides read TGCAGTGCTCCCGGGCTCAGCACAGATACGCAGTATTTT. Amino acid sequence: CSAPGLSTDTQYF.

The chain is built from TRBV6-5 and TRBJ2-7; possibly TRBD2 for D (6 bases). The V gene's germline CDR1 is MNHEY and CDR2 SVGAGI. There are 14 residues in the CDR3. V was shortened by 2 bases and J by 3 bases, with 11 bases between the two germline ends. CDR3 nucleotides: TGTGCCAGCAGTTACAACCGGGACTTCTACGAGCAGTACTTC. Translating it yields CASSYNRDFYEQYF.